This TCR beta chain was obtained from a study of blood T cell repertoires in COVID-19. Study information: COVID-19 samples, acute and convalescent, were from the United States, Italy and Spain.

CDR1 is KGHSH and CDR2 is LQKENI in the germline V gene. CDR3 length equals 15 residues. V was clipped by 4 bases and J by 4 bases, with 15 bases between them. The age range of participants was 18 to 89 years, with residence in about 25 US areas. Within 2 weeks before study entry, exposed participants met a COVID-19 case. Generated by immunoSEQ multiplex PCR, the TCRdb table keeps only in-frame clones and is missing some. The data contain about 220,000 clones, about four fifths of them seen just once; the ten biggest clones take up nearly 5%. The sequence was obtained from a woman between 50 and 59 years old who had been exposed to COVID-19. Sequences were obtained from PBMCs or T cells enriched from blood (not recorded which). This chain links TRBV18 with TRBJ2-3, with TRBD1 as a possible D gene (6 bases). The CDR3, as DNA: TGTGCCAGCTCACTCGACAGGTTGAACGCAGATACGCAGTATTTT. This encodes CASSLDRLNADTQYF.